Each of the 8 T cell receptor beta chains below was sequenced from the same sample in a study of brain T cells in children with intractable seizures. Time point reported: blood from clinic visit 5 months post-surgery; TSC patient then seizure free. Data came from immunoSEQ multiplex PCR; TCRdb stores just in-frame clones and leaves some out. The sample yields about 340,000 clones, about 93% seen once. Sample: peripheral blood, taken about 5 months after surgery. These receptors were obtained from a boy in the first two years of life with tuberous sclerosis and intractable seizures.

The chain is built from TRBV2 and TRBJ2-7; 8 nucleotides agree with TRBD1. The CDR3 loop spans 12 amino acids. From germline, CDR1 is SNHLY and CDR2 FYNNEI. V dropped 6 bases and J dropped 11; count of bases not matched to a gene: 9. The CDR3 DNA reads TGTGCCAGCAGCCCTGGACAGGGTAATAAGTACTTC. Protein sequence: CASSPGQGNKYF. The variable domain in full, completed from reference TRBV2 and TRBJ2-7, reads EPEVTQTPSHQVTQMGQEVILRCVPISNHLYFYWYRQILGQKVEFLVSFYNNEISEKSEIFDDQFSVERPDGSNFTLKIRSTKLEDSAMYFCASSPGQGNKYFGPGTRLTVT.

The chain carries TRBV6-5 and TRBJ2-7; D possibly corresponds to TRBD2 (6 bases). This CDR3 comprises 14 residues. Germline CDR1 reads MNHEY; CDR2 reads SVGAGI. V shed 7 bases and J shed 5 bases, with 18 bases lying between them. The CDR3 loop reads CASIIWDGSNEQYF. CDR3 bases: TGTGCCAGCATTATATGGGACGGGAGTAACGAGCAGTACTTC.

The rearrangement links TRBV6-1 to TRBJ2-1; the match to TRBD2 covers 8 bases. This CDR3 region has 17 residues. The germline V gene encodes CDR1 MNHNS and CDR2 SASEGT. The junction had 14 bases not matched to a gene; V was cut back by 0 bases and J by 10 bases. The CDR3 sequence: CASSEAPSGLGRREQFF. CDR3 sequence (DNA): TGTGCCAGCAGTGAAGCTCCGTCGGGACTAGGTCGCCGGGAGCAGTTCTTC.

This chain connects TRBV5-6 to TRBJ2-1; 15 bases are a match to TRBD2. Germline V gene data show CDR1 as SGHDT and CDR2 as YYEEEE. Trimming cost V 4 bases and J 3 bases; bases outside gene matches: 5. The CDR3 sequence is 17 residues long. The CDR3 loop is CASSRGLAGGVYNEQFF. Written as DNA, the CDR3 is TGTGCCAGCAGCCGGGGACTAGCGGGGGGCGTCTACAATGAGCAGTTCTTC.

The gene calls are TRBV19 and TRBJ1-5, with D perhaps matching TRBD1 (5 bases). V shed 6 bases and J shed 3 bases, with 9 bases lying between them. The CDR3 is 13 amino acids. Germline CDR1 and CDR2: LNHDA and SQIVND (reference sequence). The CDR3 is CASRPGPNQPQHF. CDR3 nucleotide sequence: TGTGCCAGTAGACCGGGACCCAATCAGCCCCAGCATTTT.

The rearrangement uses TRBV30 and TRBJ1-3; 8 bases are a match to TRBD1. CDR1 GTSNPN and CDR2 SVGIG come from the germline V gene (reference sequence). With 0 bases clipped from V and 4 bases from J, the junction kept 5 bases outside the gene matches. The CDR3 has 15 residues. CDR3 protein: CAWSVRTGPGNTIYF. DNA for the CDR3: TGTGCCTGGAGTGTACGGACAGGGCCAGGAAACACCATATATTTT.

In nucleotides, the CDR3 is TGTGCCAGCAGCTCCACAGCCGGAAACACCATATATTTT. Amino acids: CASSSTAGNTIYF. This chain uses TRBV13 with TRBJ1-3; no clear D. V lost 4 bases, J lost 4 bases, and 8 bases lay in between. The length of the CDR3 is 13 residues. CDR1 is PRHDT, CDR2 FYEKMQ, per germline (reference sequence).

The chain joins TRBV3-1 (or the pseudogene TRBV3-2) to TRBJ1-5; the D gene is possibly TRBD1 (5 bases). CDR3 length: 14 residues. Germline CDR1 LGHDT, CDR2 YNNKEL (reference sequence). V was clipped by 5 bases and J by 3 bases, with 11 bases between them. CDR3 nucleotides: TGTGCCAGCAGCGTAGACAGTTTCAATCAGCCCCAGCATTTT. Amino acid sequence: CASSVDSFNQPQHF.